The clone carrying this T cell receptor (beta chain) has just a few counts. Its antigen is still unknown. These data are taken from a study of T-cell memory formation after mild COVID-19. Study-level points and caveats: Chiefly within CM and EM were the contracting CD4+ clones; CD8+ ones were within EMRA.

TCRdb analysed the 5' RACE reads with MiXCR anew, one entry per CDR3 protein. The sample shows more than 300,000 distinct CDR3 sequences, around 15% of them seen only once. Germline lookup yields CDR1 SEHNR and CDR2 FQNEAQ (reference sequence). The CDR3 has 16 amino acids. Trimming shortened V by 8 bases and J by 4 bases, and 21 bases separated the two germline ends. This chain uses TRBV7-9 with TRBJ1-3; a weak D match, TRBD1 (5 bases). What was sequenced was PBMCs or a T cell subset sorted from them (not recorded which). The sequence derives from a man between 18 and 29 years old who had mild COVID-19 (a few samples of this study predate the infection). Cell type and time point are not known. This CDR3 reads CASQARQGLFGNTIYF. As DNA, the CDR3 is TGTGCCAGCCAAGCTCGGCAGGGATTATTCGGAAACACCATATATTTT.